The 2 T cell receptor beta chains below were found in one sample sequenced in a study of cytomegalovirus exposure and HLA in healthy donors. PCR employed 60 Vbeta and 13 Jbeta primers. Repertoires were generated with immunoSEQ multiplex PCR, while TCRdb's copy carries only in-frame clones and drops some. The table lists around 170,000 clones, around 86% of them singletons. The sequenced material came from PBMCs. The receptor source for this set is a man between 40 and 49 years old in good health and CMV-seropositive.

CDR3 in amino acids: CASLPTHLGATEAFF. In nucleotides, the CDR3 is TGTGCCAGCCTCCCCACCCACCTAGGGGCCACTGAAGCTTTCTTT. The V call is TRBV28, the J call TRBJ1-1, with a possible D match to TRBD1 (5 bases). V was cut by 8 bases and J by 4 bases, with 20 bases left in between. Germline V gene sequence: CDR1 MDHEN, CDR2 SYDVKM. The length of the CDR3 is 15 residues.

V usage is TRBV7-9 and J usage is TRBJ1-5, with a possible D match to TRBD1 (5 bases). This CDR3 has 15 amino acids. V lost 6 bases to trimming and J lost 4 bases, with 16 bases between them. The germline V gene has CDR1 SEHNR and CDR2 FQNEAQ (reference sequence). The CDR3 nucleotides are TGTGCCAGCAGTTCCCAGGGTATGGGGAATCAGCCCCAGCATTTT. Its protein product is CASSSQGMGNQPQHF.